A selection of T cell receptor beta chains follows, all from one sample in a study of cytomegalovirus exposure and HLA in healthy donors. The data were produced by immunoSEQ multiplex PCR, yet TCRdb's version contains in-frame clones alone and is incomplete. The sample yields approximately 150,000 clones, around four fifths seen once. The sample taken for sequencing was PBMCs. These receptors all come from a woman between 45 and 65 years old in good health and CMV-seronegative. Each CDR3 is given with its conserved first and last residue. A D gene is named only where the DNA matches it firmly. Size values are once, few and many counts, or a class for expanded clones, and some rows have none.

v_gene	d_gene	j_gene	abundance	CDR3aa	CDR3nt
TRBV28	TRBD2	TRBJ2-7	-	CASSFPGLADNYEQYF	TGTGCCAGCAGTTTTCCCGGACTAGCGGACAACTACGAGCAGTACTTC
TRBV5-4	TRBD2	TRBJ2-7	-	CASSRRTSGRHDEQYF	TGTGCCAGCAGCCGGCGGACTAGCGGGAGGCACGACGAGCAGTACTTC
TRBV28	TRBD1	TRBJ2-1	-	CASTLPGQGSVNEQFF	TGTGCCAGCACCTTACCGGGACAGGGTTCCGTCAATGAGCAGTTCTTC
TRBV15	-	TRBJ2-1	-	CATSRDDTYNEQFF	TGTGCCACCAGCAGAGATGACACCTACAATGAGCAGTTCTTC
TRBV19	-	TRBJ2-1	-	CASGADLDIEQFF	TGTGCCAGTGGGGCAGACTTAGATATTGAGCAGTTCTTC
TRBV30	TRBD1	TRBJ2-7	-	CAGHRQGAYEQYF	TGTGCCGGGCATCGACAGGGGGCATACGAGCAGTACTTC
TRBV5-1	-	TRBJ2-2	-	CASSLSGADTGELFF	TGCGCCAGCAGCTTGTCAGGGGCCGACACCGGGGAGCTGTTTTTT
TRBV11-1	-	TRBJ2-7	-	CASTPRASDPFAGEQYF	TGTGCCAGCACCCCCCGGGCTAGCGATCCTTTTGCGGGGGAGCAGTACTTC
TRBV12-5	TRBD1	TRBJ2-5	-	CASGSTAGTEQETQYF	TGTGCTAGTGGTTCAACCGCCGGGACAGAACAAGAGACCCAGTACTTC
TRBV5-1	-	TRBJ2-7	-	CASTKAALSREQYF	TGCGCCAGCACCAAGGCAGCCCTTTCGCGGGAGCAGTACTTC
TRBV7-9	TRBD1	TRBJ1-4	few	CASSSGQAAQRVFF	TGTGCCAGCAGCTCCGGACAGGCAGCCCAGAGAGTGTTTTTT
TRBV30	-	TRBJ1-1	-	CAWSRQSYTEAFF	TGTGCCTGGAGTCGACAGTCCTACACTGAAGCTTTCTTT
TRBV11-1	TRBD2	TRBJ2-1	-	CASSLAPWREDYNEQFF	TGTGCCAGCAGCTTAGCTCCTTGGCGGGAGGACTACAATGAGCAGTTCTTC
TRBV6-1	-	TRBJ1-2	few	CASSRLGGLSYGYTF	TGTGCCAGCAGTCGCCTGGGGGGGCTAAGCTATGGCTACACCTTC
TRBV5-1	TRBD2	TRBJ2-3	-	CASSFQGLATDTQYF	TGCGCCAGCAGCTTCCAGGGACTAGCAACAGATACGCAGTATTTT
TRBV28	TRBD2	TRBJ2-7	-	CASSWRLAGAGNEQYF	TGTGCCAGCAGTTGGCGACTAGCGGGAGCCGGAAACGAGCAGTACTTC
TRBV5-1	TRBD2	TRBJ2-1	-	CASSVLAGGPDNEQFF	TGCGCCAGCAGCGTACTAGCGGGAGGGCCGGACAATGAGCAGTTCTTC
TRBV18	-	TRBJ1-1	few	CASSPRGNTEAFF	TGTGCCAGCTCACCACGAGGGAACACTGAAGCTTTCTTT
TRBV4-3	-	TRBJ1-4	-	CASSQDLGGFEKLFF	TGCGCCAGCAGCCAAGATTTGGGGGGTTTTGAAAAACTGTTTTTT
TRBV19	-	TRBJ1-2	-	CASSAGGLYNYGYTF	TGTGCCAGTAGTGCAGGAGGGTTATATAACTATGGCTACACCTTC
TRBV28	-	TRBJ1-4	-	CASSSYVREKLFF	TGTGCCAGCAGTTCCTACGTTCGGGAAAAACTGTTTTTT
TRBV11-2	-	TRBJ2-7	-	CASSLEVAHEQYF	TGTGCCAGCAGCTTAGAGGTGGCACACGAGCAGTACTTC
TRBV7-3	-	TRBJ2-1	-	CASSLWSQRPQNEQFF	TGTGCCAGCAGCTTATGGTCGCAGCGTCCGCAGAATGAGCAGTTCTTC
TRBV23-1	-	TRBJ1-5	once	CASSHRSNQPQHF	TGCGCCAGCAGTCACAGGAGCAATCAGCCCCAGCATTTT
TRBV28	-	TRBJ1-1	-	CASSLAGGAFF	TGTGCCAGCAGTTTAGCCGGGGGAGCTTTCTTT
TRBV28	-	TRBJ2-7	few	CASSLLDFNLSYEQYF	TGTGCCAGCAGTTTATTAGACTTTAATCTCTCCTACGAGCAGTACTTC